This paragraph covers one TCR beta chain sequence. Clones were sequenced by immunoSEQ multiplex PCR, and TCRdb holds only the in-frame ones, with some missing. The repertoire holds 45,000 to 60,000 clones, with 70% to 85% as singletons. The data originate from a study of T cell clones after liver transplantation. Overall study: TCRbeta sequencing after a pre-transplant mixed lymphocyte reaction identified graft-donor-reactive clones, later tracked in post-transplant blood.

The CDR3 is made up of 15 amino acids. Germline V lookup: CDR1 LNHDA, CDR2 SQIVND (reference sequence). With V trimmed by 7 bases and J by 5 bases, 8 bases remained unmatched. This chain joins TRBV19 and TRBJ1-5, with 10 bases aligning to TRBD1. This sequence was found in a human donor who received a liver transplant. The sample consisted of CD4+ T cells from blood, taken before liver transplant. CDR3 nucleotides: TGTGCCAGTACCCCCAGGACAGGGGGGGATCAGCCCCAGCATTTT. Translating it yields CASTPRTGGDQPQHF.